This paragraph covers one TCR beta chain sequence. Its antigen remains unidentified. Sequenced by immunoSEQ multiplex PCR; TCRdb stores in-frame clones only, minus some. The sample consists of 30,000 to 40,000 clones, nearly 90% of them appearing once. Patients who had autoimmune disease history or got systemic immunosuppression were left out. This entry is derived from a study of OX40 agonist ivuxolimab in advanced cancers. Looking at the study overall: Treatment of patients was with ivuxolimab, an agonistic anti-OX40 (CD134) antibody. The study reported partial responses in three patients: one hepatocellular carcinoma, two cutaneous melanoma.

General study results and limits: By week 6 at 0.1 to 3.0 mg/kg, blood CD4+ and CD8+ T cells had expanded clonally.

The sample here was CD4+ or CD8+ T cells sorted from blood, taken in a trial of the OX40 agonist ivuxolimab. The source is an adult with an advanced solid tumor such as melanoma, head and neck, liver or kidney cancer.

CDR3 sequence: CATSPPGAAEAFF. The CDR3 DNA is TGTGCCACCAGCCCCCCGGGGGCGGCTGAAGCTTTCTTT. This chain links TRBV15 with TRBJ1-1, with D perhaps matching TRBD1 (6 bases). V was shortened by 5 bases and J by 6 bases, with 13 bases between the two germline ends. CDR1 and CDR2 from the germline V gene are LNHNV and YYDKDF (reference sequence). This CDR3 is 13 amino acids long. The full variable domain, with the rest looked up from reference TRBV15 and TRBJ1-1, is DAMVIQNPRYQVTQFGKPVTLSCSQTLNHNVMYWYQQKSSQAPKLLFHYYDKDFNNEADTPDNFQSRRPNTSFCFLDIRSPGLGDTAMYLCATSPPGAAEAFFGQGTRLTVV.